Only a few counts were recorded for the clone carrying this T cell receptor beta chain. The antigen remains undetermined. Assay used: immunoSEQ multiplex PCR; TCRdb lists only in-frame clones, some missing. The table includes around 14,000 clones, roughly two thirds detected once. This sample was included in a study of T cells in tumors after PD-1 blockade. About the study: Daily vismodegib 150 mg continued in a subset of anti-PD-1-treated patients. Points from the study as a whole: Some novel exhausted tumor clones appeared in pre-treatment blood, suggesting peripheral recruitment. In squamous cell carcinoma, around half of expanded exhausted clones were novel versus 25% to 35% of other expanded CD8+ clones.

The V end lost 4 bases, the J end lost 4 bases, and 9 bases lay between the germline ends. Per germline, CDR1 SGHTS and CDR2 YDEGEE. The CDR3 sequence is 12 residues long. Patients received pembrolizumab 200 mg every 3 weeks or cemiplimab 350 mg every 2 weeks. The rearrangement links TRBV5-8 to TRBJ2-7; tentative D call: TRBD2 (6 bases). The TCR was taken from a human donor with cutaneous squamous cell carcinoma. This specimen consisted of tumor tissue, obtained after anti-PD-1 treatment. The CDR3 bases are TGTGCCAGCAGCCTCCGGGAGTACGAGCAGTACTTC. Protein sequence: CASSLREYEQYF. Full variable domain (missing parts from reference TRBV5-8 and TRBJ2-7): EAGVTQSPTHLIKTRGQQATLRCSPISGHTSVYWYQQALGLGLQFLLWYDEGEERNRGNFPPRFSGRQFPNYSSELNVNALELEDSALYLCASSLREYEQYFGPGTRLTVT.